This T cell receptor (beta chain) came from a study of graft-versus-host responses after intestinal transplantation (dated by TCRdb to about 2021). Some background on the complete study: Multivisceral, liver-intestinal, or isolated intestinal transplants were received by the recipients. Every recipient was given anti-thymocyte globulin induction, then maintenance tacrolimus and steroids for about three years. Graft-versus-host and host-versus-graft alloreactive T cell clones were tracked in the graft, circulation and bone marrow after intestinal transplantation using bulk TCR-beta CDR3 sequencing. To identify alloreactive clones, pre-transplant mixed lymphocyte reaction products were sequenced and compared with unstimulated pre-transplant donor and recipient T cells. The cohort enrolled under 25 intestinal transplant recipients including one retransplant, and a few patients lacking pretransplant specimens were excluded. Donor T cell macrochimerism was defined as a peak of at least 4% donor T cells among recipient peripheral blood mononuclear cells. Instead of going to the commercial service, samples from a few later patients were sequenced in-house on an Illumina MiSeq and processed with MiXCR.

What the work shows at the level of the full study, not this receptor alone: Early after transplant, declines in HvG clones were associated with peak levels of circulating GvH clones. GvH clones turned up in recipient bone marrow, with some appearing earlier in ileal mucosa or blood, a pattern consistent with an intestinal mucosal origin. The relatively low number and heterogeneity of intestinal transplant patients limited the conclusions. In the allografts of patients with donor T cell macrochimerism, GvH to HvG T cell clonal ratios were high.

Worth noting for this clone: The clone's antigen remains unknown. No much larger clonotype is one base removed from it; base qualities were not supplied.

Blood samples were collected up to 4 times in the first month after transplant and then at least monthly when available. Libraries came from the immunoSEQ multiplex PCR assay. For most patients, genomic DNA was subjected to high-throughput TCR-beta CDR3 sequencing by Adaptive Biotechnologies. As for the original processing: TCR sequencing data for roughly 20 patients were retrieved from Adaptive's ImmunoSEQ software; a few other patients were processed with MiXCR and VDJtools. CDR3 nucleotide sequences shared by donor and recipient were removed because the origin of these sequences could not be assigned. To count as alloreactive, a clone needed at least 2-fold expansion over unstimulated cells and a minimum CFSE-low frequency of 0.002% (template counts) or 0.001% (read counts). A clone was considered mappable if detected in the sequenced pre-transplant spleen, lymph node, or MLR CFSE-low populations of the donor or recipient. Cumulative frequency of alloreactive clones was calculated as a percentage of all sequences weighted by copy number. TCRdb took this table from immuneACCESS and kept in-frame rearrangements with V and J called. Such tables lack part of the clones; where checked against another copy, unresolved V genes explain under half of the gap, and the rest is unexplained. The V and J calls and the clone size are those of that table, but D and trimming were determined from the DNA. This sample gives nearly 100,000 clones in total; 75% to 95% of them show up just once. Around 15% of the sample is held by the ten biggest clonotypes.

The CDR1 and CDR2 encoded by the germline V gene are ENHRY and SYGVKD. V has 6 bases trimmed and J has 5 bases trimmed; junction bases matching no gene number 6. The CDR3 contains 14 residues, cysteine and phenylalanine counted. CDR3 DNA only is kept here, 42 bases in frame from base 1. The input for sequencing was PBMCs, taken roughly 410 days after intestinal transplant. This sequence uses TRBV10-3 and TRBJ2-5; TRBD1 agrees with 10 junctional bases. This TCR was sampled from a human patient who received an intestinal transplant, so some T cells may come from the graft donor. The nucleotides read TGTGCCATCAGGGAGACAGGGGGCTTTGAGACCCAGTACTTC. Its protein reads: CAIRETGGFETQYF.